A selection of T cell receptor beta chains follows, all from one sample in a study of vaccination effects on CD4 cells after COVID-19. Sequencing was performed with immunoSEQ multiplex PCR; in TCRdb, only in-frame clones are kept and a portion is missing. Seen here are 25,000 to 35,000 clones, around 80% observed once, and the top ten hold 5% to 6.5%. These TCRs' antigens remain unknown. The specimen was CD4+ T cells from PBMCs cultured with SARS-CoV-2 spike peptides, collected after COVID-19 vaccination. The receptors come from a human donor who received a COVID-19 vaccine. Some clones in this sample may be carry-over from other donors' samples. CDR3s include the opening cysteine and the closing phenylalanine or tryptophan.

TRBV5-1	14	CASSLRGGVETQYF
TRBV7-7	13	CASSLGLNNEQFF
TRBV2	14	CASSEWTENYGYTF
TRBV24-1	15	CATSDSGQGYNEAFF
TRBV24-1	14	CATSDPGQGFGQFF
TRBV5-1	13	CANSSRGSGELFF
TRBV12-3/TRBV12-4	12	CASSFSGGEAFF
TRBV5-1	14	CASSETSDWDTQYF
TRBV7-3	13	CASSLTPGLVPFF
TRBV7-9	15	CASSTRGATNEKLFF